The 22 T cell receptor beta chains below were found in one sample sequenced in a study of graft-versus-host responses after intestinal transplantation. TCRdb's copy holds only in-frame clones and misses some; the assay was immunoSEQ multiplex PCR. Of about 120,000 clones in the sample, 90% were seen once. These receptors lack a known antigen. The sequenced sample was unstimulated CD4+ T cells sorted from spleen or lymph node cells, obtained before intestinal transplant. The receptors originated from a human donor who received an intestinal transplant.

The table lists this clone with a count of one. V is TRBV14 and J is TRBJ1-3; no reliable D call. In germline, CDR1 is SGHDN, CDR2 FVKESK. The CDR3 sequence is 15 residues long. Trimming cost V 5 bases and J 0 bases, with 11 bases left between them. The CDR3 loop reads CASSWHGSSGNTIYF. In DNA form, the CDR3 reads TGTGCCAGCAGCTGGCACGGGAGCTCTGGAAACACCATATATTTT.

The V and J genes are TRBV7-2 and TRBJ2-7; D gene uncertain. This CDR3 is 13 amino acids long. Per germline, CDR1 SGHTA and CDR2 FQGNSA. Trimming cost V 1 base and J 3 bases, with 7 bases left between them. CDR3 amino acids: CASSLGNGYEQYF. Written as DNA, the CDR3 is TGTGCCAGCAGCTTAGGAAACGGCTACGAGCAGTACTTC.

The CDR3 DNA is TGTGCCAGCAGTTATATCACAGCAGCTAACTATGGCTACACCTTC. Translating it yields CASSYITAANYGYTF. This chain connects TRBV6-6 to TRBJ1-2; D gene ambiguous. The CDR3 has 15 residues. V gave up 3 bases and J gave up 0 bases, with 11 bases separating them. Per the germline V gene, CDR1 is MNHNY and CDR2 is SVGAGI (reference sequence).

This clone was seen a single time. The chain carries TRBV7-2 and TRBJ1-2, with a weak D call TRBD1 (5 bases). CDR1 is SGHTA, CDR2 FQGNSA, per germline. The V and J ends lost 1 base and 7 bases respectively, with 10 bases between them. The CDR3 is 13 amino acids. The CDR3 DNA is TGTGCCAGCAGCTTAGTGGGGGGGGGTGGCTACACCTTC. It specifies CASSLVGGGGYTF.

The count of this clone is one. The rearrangement uses TRBV28 and TRBJ1-1; 7 bases line up with TRBD1. CDR1 is MDHEN, CDR2 SYDVKM, per germline. The CDR3 runs to 15 residues. J lost 4 bases, V lost 3 bases, and 8 bases had no gene match. As DNA, the CDR3 is TGTGCCAGCAGTTTCCCCAGGGGGATAGGCACTGAAGCTTTCTTT. This sequence encodes CASSFPRGIGTEAFF.

The chain joins TRBV25-1 to TRBJ2-2, with 7 bases aligning to TRBD1. The germline V gene encodes CDR1 MGHDK and CDR2 SYGVNS. There are 14 residues in the CDR3. The V and J ends lost 4 bases and 5 bases, in that order; junction bases with no gene match: 4. The DNA for the CDR3 is TGTGCCAGCAGTGTCAGGGGGAGTACCGGGGAGCTGTTTTTT. It translates to CASSVRGSTGELFF.

The chain employs TRBV29-1 and TRBJ2-3, with D perhaps matching TRBD2 (6 bases). The V gene's germline CDR1 is SQVTM and CDR2 ANQGSEA. The CDR3 length is 14 residues. V was shortened by 4 bases and J by 5 bases, with 16 bases between the two germline ends. The CDR3 bases are TGCAGCGTTGCCATGGGCGGGATCGGAGATACGCAGTATTTT. Encoded protein: CSVAMGGIGDTQYF.

The chain employs TRBV30 and TRBJ2-7, with TRBD1 matching 7 bases. Germline loops: CDR1 GTSNPN, CDR2 SVGIG (reference sequence). The V segment lost 0 bases and the J segment 5 bases; nucleotides outside the gene matches: 4. The CDR3 extends over 13 amino acids. The CDR3 loop reads CAWSVDRAHEQYF. The CDR3 coding sequence is TGTGCCTGGAGTGTAGACAGGGCCCACGAGCAGTACTTC.

This chain uses TRBV6-1 with TRBJ2-7; 11 bases align to TRBD2. This CDR3 is built from 11 residues. Germline V CDR1 and CDR2: MNHNS, SASEGT. V dropped 7 bases and J dropped 12; count of bases not matched to a gene: 5. CDR3 nucleotides: TGTGCCAGCAACTTCGGACTAGCGGGGTACTTC. Its translation is CASNFGLAGYF.

This sequence joins TRBV5-8 and TRBJ2-3, with 7 bases identical to TRBD1. The CDR3 contains 16 residues. Per germline, CDR1 SGHTS and CDR2 YDEGEE. V lost 2 bases, J lost 1 base, and 7 bases stayed unmatched. The CDR3 loop is CASSLGAQGGTDTQYF. CDR3 nucleotides: TGTGCCAGCAGCTTAGGCGCTCAGGGGGGCACAGATACGCAGTATTTT. Based on the CDR3 plus reference TRBV5-8 and TRBJ2-3, the full variable domain is EAGVTQSPTHLIKTRGQQATLRCSPISGHTSVYWYQQALGLGLQFLLWYDEGEERNRGNFPPRFSGRQFPNYSSELNVNALELEDSALYLCASSLGAQGGTDTQYFGPGTRLTVL.

V usage is TRBV28 and J usage is TRBJ2-7, with a weak D call TRBD2 (6 bases). Germline CDR1 MDHEN, CDR2 SYDVKM. The CDR3 is 17 amino acids. With 6 bases removed from V and 5 bases from J, the gap between germline ends came to 26 bases. In nucleotides, the CDR3 is TGTGCCAGCAGCCCCCCTCAAATGGCCGGGGGAAAGCACGAGCAGTACTTC. This codes for CASSPPQMAGGKHEQYF. Together with reference TRBV28 and TRBJ2-7, the CDR3 gives the full variable domain: DVKVTQSSRYLVKRTGEKVFLECVQDMDHENMFWYRQDPGLGLRLIYFSYDVKMKEKGDIPEGYSVSREKKERFSLILESASTNQTSMYLCASSPPQMAGGKHEQYFGPGTRLTVT.

V usage is TRBV2 and J usage is TRBJ2-7; D may be TRBD1 (7 bases). CDR3 length equals 15 residues. The germline V and J ends were trimmed by 2 bases and 7 bases, with 18 bases remaining between them. Germline V gene sequence: CDR1 SNHLY, CDR2 FYNNEI. CDR3 protein: CASSELGGPAGEQYF. The CDR3 bases are TGTGCCAGCAGTGAATTAGGGGGCCCGGCGGGGGAGCAGTACTTC.

The V call is TRBV15, the J call TRBJ1-1; D unresolved. The CDR3 is 13 amino acids. V dropped 4 bases and J dropped 1 base, with 7 bases sitting between them. Looked up from germline, CDR1 is LNHNV and CDR2 is YYDKDF (reference sequence). CDR3 DNA sequence: TGTGCCACCAGCAATAGACAGAACACTGAAGCTTTCTTT. Protein product: CATSNRQNTEAFF.

The rearrangement uses TRBV6-1 and TRBJ2-2; no clear D. The germline V gene has CDR1 MNHNS and CDR2 SASEGT. There are 15 residues in the CDR3. V was shortened by 7 bases and J by 1 base, with 13 bases between the two germline ends. This chain's CDR3 is CASKERQVNTGELFF. DNA for the CDR3: TGTGCCAGCAAGGAAAGGCAGGTGAACACCGGGGAGCTGTTTTTT.

The gene calls are TRBV19 and TRBJ1-1; TRBD1 is a possible D gene (6 bases). CDR1 and CDR2 from the germline V gene are LNHDA and SQIVND (reference sequence). The V end lost 3 bases, the J end lost 5 bases, and 16 bases lay between the germline ends. This CDR3 is built from 15 residues. CDR3 protein: CASSIPAGARTEAFF. The CDR3, as DNA: TGTGCCAGTAGTATCCCCGCGGGGGCGCGAACTGAAGCTTTCTTT.

The genes are TRBV6-5 and TRBJ1-1, with unresolved D. The CDR3 length is 14 residues. Germline V CDR1 and CDR2: MNHEY, SVGAGI. V was shortened by 6 bases and J by 2 bases, with 13 bases between the two germline ends. This CDR3 is CASSRGSVNTEAFF. In DNA, the CDR3 is TGTGCCAGCAGCCGGGGTTCAGTCAACACTGAAGCTTTCTTT.

The chain has TRBV27 and TRBJ2-7; 8 bases are shared with TRBD1. Losses at the gene ends were 6 bases for V and 7 bases for J; bases not matched to a gene: 8. This CDR3 has 13 residues. The V gene's germline CDR1 is MNHEY and CDR2 SMNVEV (reference sequence). The CDR3 protein is CASRFQTGEEQYF. CDR3 in DNA: TGTGCCAGCAGATTCCAGACAGGGGAAGAGCAGTACTTC.

A single count supports this clone. The chain is built from TRBV4-3 and TRBJ2-1; 8 positions agree with TRBD1. The CDR3 covers 15 residues. The V segment lost 4 bases and the J segment 4 bases; nucleotides outside the gene matches: 6. Germline CDR1 reads LGHNA; CDR2 reads YSLEER. CDR3 sequence: CASSLTGAGYNEQFF. CDR3 nucleotides: TGCGCCAGCAGCCTGACAGGGGCAGGGTACAATGAGCAGTTCTTC.

The chain is built from TRBV2 and TRBJ2-7, with 9 bases lining up with TRBD1. Trimming removed 8 bases from V and 7 bases from J; junction bases left unmatched: 12. Germline lookup yields CDR1 SNHLY and CDR2 FYNNEI. The CDR3 runs 14 residues. The chain's CDR3 is CASAGDRATGEQYF. The CDR3 nucleotides read TGTGCCAGCGCAGGGGACAGGGCCACGGGGGAGCAGTACTTC.

The rearrangement uses TRBV7-2 and TRBJ1-5; a weak D match, TRBD1 (6 bases). V lost 3 bases to trimming and J lost 1 base, with 16 bases between them. In germline, CDR1 is SGHTA, CDR2 FQGNSA. The CDR3 is made up of 17 amino acids. CDR3 sequence: CASSFRSYRASNQPQHF. The DNA for the CDR3 is TGTGCCAGCAGCTTCCGTAGTTACAGGGCGAGCAATCAGCCCCAGCATTTT.

V is TRBV7-9 and J is TRBJ2-5, with 8 bases matching TRBD2. The CDR3 has 17 amino acids. Losses at the gene ends were 5 bases for V and 0 bases for J; bases not matched to a gene: 11. CDR1 and CDR2 (germline): SEHNR, FQNEAQ (reference sequence). CDR3 region: CASSLPNLGRDQETQYF. DNA of the CDR3: TGTGCCAGCAGCCTGCCCAACCTCGGGAGGGACCAAGAGACCCAGTACTTC.

In its sample, this clone was seen once. CDR3 loop: CASSPLAGVSNEQFF. The DNA for the CDR3 is TGTGCCAGTAGTCCTCTAGCGGGAGTGAGCAATGAGCAGTTCTTC. The V gene is TRBV19, the J gene TRBJ2-1; TRBD2 agrees at 10 bases. From germline, CDR1 is LNHDA and CDR2 SQIVND (reference sequence). The CDR3 sequence is 15 residues long. Trimming removed 5 bases from V and 6 bases from J; junction bases left unmatched: 7.